This T cell receptor beta chain emerged from a study of spatial heterogeneity in lung cancer. Study-wide background: Alpha-chain detections were consistently fewer than beta-chain detections among the sequences.

TCRdb itself ran the 5' RACE reads through MiXCR, one entry per CDR3 protein. Of roughly 15,000 distinct CDR3 sequences in the sample, 7.9% were seen once. Trimming took 1 base from V and 7 from J; bases not matched to a gene: 5. The CDR3 spans 15 residues. Germline values: CDR1 SGHRS, CDR2 YFSETQ. This clonotype occurred many times. Specified time point: sample taken at primary tumor resection. Unsorted samples of tumor, nontumor lung or frozen PBMC had their whole RNA sequenced. The donors comprised roughly 71 untreated early-stage non-small cell lung cancer patients. This chain joins TRBV5-1 and TRBJ1-6; 7 bases agree with TRBD1. The material was PBMCs, obtained at surgery. This receptor was identified in a female donor with early-stage non-small cell lung cancer. CDR3: CASSLTGTANSPLHF. The CDR3 bases are TGCGCCAGCAGCTTGACCGGGACAGCGAATTCACCCCTCCACTTT.